This T cell receptor beta chain was profiled in a study of blood T cell repertoires in COVID-19. Study information: COVID-19 samples, acute and convalescent, were from the United States, Italy and Spain.

The method was immunoSEQ multiplex PCR; TCRdb's version includes in-frame clones alone and lacks a portion of them. The sample lists 280,000 or so clones; approximately 86% were seen once. Trimming pared 5 bases from V and 4 bases from J, leaving 11 bases between. The V gene's germline CDR1 is MNHNY and CDR2 SVGAGI (reference sequence). This CDR3 region has 13 residues. The rearrangement links TRBV6-6 to TRBJ1-2, with a possible D match to TRBD1 (6 bases). Sequenced: peripheral blood. The clonotype comes from a woman in her twenties or thirties who had recovered from COVID-19. The CDR3 region has the DNA TGTGCCAGCAGTCCAGGGGCATTCTATGGCTACACCTTC. Translation gives CASSPGAFYGYTF.